These T cell receptor beta chains were read from a single sample in a study of cytomegalovirus exposure and HLA in healthy donors. TCRdb's copy holds only in-frame clones and misses some; the assay was immunoSEQ multiplex PCR. The sample consists of about 160,000 clones, 86% of them appearing once. Sequencing was done on a sample of PBMCs. These receptors were obtained from a woman between 18 and 29 years old in good health and CMV-seronegative. Both conserved end residues are part of each CDR3. The D gene is left open where the match is weak. Rows may omit the clone size; those that give it use once, few, many or a size class.

.,.,TRBV7-6,TRBJ1-6,CASSFGGVRGNSPLHF,TGTGCCAGCAGCTTTGGGGGAGTCAGGGGTAATTCACCCCTCCACTTT
TRBD1,.,TRBV5-1,TRBJ1-2,CASSLLSGQGQRTYGYTF,TGCGCCAGCAGCTTGTTGTCGGGACAGGGACAGAGAACCTATGGCTACACCTTC
.,.,TRBV19,TRBJ2-3,CASSPTGAYTDTQYF,TGTGCCAGTAGTCCGACAGGTGCCTACACAGATACGCAGTATTTT
TRBD1,.,TRBV19,TRBJ1-4,CASSWTGDPEKLFF,TGTGCCAGTAGCTGGACAGGGGATCCGGAAAAACTGTTTTTT
TRBD1,.,TRBV6-5,TRBJ1-6,CAAHQGGNNSPLHF,TGTGCCGCCCACCAGGGGGGAAATAATTCACCCCTCCACTTT
TRBD1,.,TRBV2,TRBJ1-4,CASSESGQGNEKLFF,TGTGCCAGCAGTGAAAGTGGACAGGGAAATGAAAAACTGTTTTTT
TRBD2,.,TRBV19,TRBJ2-3,CASSNLAGTTGDTQYF,TGTGCCAGTAGTAACCTAGCGGGAACGACGGGAGATACGCAGTATTTT
TRBD2,.,TRBV5-1,TRBJ2-7,CASSYLRLAEILCEQYF,TGCGCCAGCAGCTATCTACGACTAGCGGAGATTCTTTGCGAGCAGTACTTC
.,once,TRBV7-9,TRBJ1-5,CASSLGEGDQNQPQHF,TGTGCCAGCAGCTTAGGGGAAGGGGATCAGAATCAGCCCCAGCATTTT
TRBD2,.,TRBV11-1,TRBJ2-7,CASSALGGKGLYEQYF,TGTGCCAGCAGCGCGCTGGGAGGGAAGGGTCTCTACGAGCAGTACTTC
.,few,TRBV4-1,TRBJ2-2,CASSQEPGRGTGELFF,TGCGCCAGCAGCCAAGAGCCCGGGAGAGGTACCGGGGAGCTGTTTTTT
.,.,TRBV6-6,TRBJ2-7,CASSAQVSSYEQYF,TGTGCCAGCAGTGCACAGGTTAGCTCCTACGAGCAGTACTTC
TRBD2,.,TRBV5-1,TRBJ2-5,CASSPTLAGGFLETQYF,TGCGCCAGCAGCCCCACTTTAGCGGGGGGGTTTTTGGAGACCCAGTACTTC
TRBD2,.,TRBV6-5,TRBJ2-1,CASSYSRTSGAEQFF,TGTGCCAGCAGTTACTCGAGGACTAGCGGTGCTGAGCAGTTCTTC
.,.,TRBV10-1,TRBJ2-3,CATNEQDTDTQYF,TGCGCCACCAATGAGCAGGACACAGATACGCAGTATTTT
.,.,TRBV10-3,TRBJ1-2,CAISESRGQSYGYTF,TGTGCCATCAGTGAGTCGAGGGGACAATCCTATGGCTACACCTTC
TRBD1,.,TRBV11-2,TRBJ2-3,CASSPRQGGTDTQYF,TGTGCCAGCAGCCCAAGACAGGGGGGCACAGATACGCAGTATTTT
TRBD1,.,TRBV6-1,TRBJ1-6,CASSEGRRWDRDNSPLHF,TGTGCCAGCAGTGAAGGCCGGCGTTGGGACAGAGATAATTCACCCCTCCACTTT
.,.,TRBV30,TRBJ2-1,CAWGSGLRGNEQFF,TGTGCCTGGGGATCGGGACTCCGGGGCAATGAGCAGTTCTTC
.,once,TRBV11-2,TRBJ1-5,CASSLVGGSNQPQHF,TGTGCCAGCAGCTTAGTTGGGGGCAGCAATCAGCCCCAGCATTTT
.,once,TRBV27,TRBJ2-7,CASQSGYGSYEQYF,TGTGCCAGCCAGTCAGGGTATGGATCCTACGAGCAGTACTTC
TRBD1,.,TRBV7-9,TRBJ2-5,CASSSGQGLQETQYF,TGTGCCAGCAGCAGCGGACAGGGGTTACAAGAGACCCAGTACTTC
TRBD2,.,TRBV29-1,TRBJ2-1,CSSGGSSYNEQFF,TGCAGCTCGGGCGGGAGCTCCTACAATGAGCAGTTCTTC
.,once,TRBV4-1,TRBJ2-7,CASSPLDSYEQYF,TGCGCCAGCAGCCCCTTGGACAGCTACGAGCAGTACTTC
TRBD1,.,TRBV5-6,TRBJ1-5,CASSRGTGLDQPQHF,TGTGCCAGCAGCCGAGGGACAGGTCTTGATCAGCCCCAGCATTTT
.,.,TRBV30,TRBJ1-5,CAHGWGGSNQPQHF,TGTGCCCATGGATGGGGGGGAAGCAATCAGCCCCAGCATTTT
TRBD2,.,TRBV2,TRBJ2-5,CASGLAAGETQYF,TGTGCCAGCGGGCTAGCGGCCGGGGAGACCCAGTACTTC